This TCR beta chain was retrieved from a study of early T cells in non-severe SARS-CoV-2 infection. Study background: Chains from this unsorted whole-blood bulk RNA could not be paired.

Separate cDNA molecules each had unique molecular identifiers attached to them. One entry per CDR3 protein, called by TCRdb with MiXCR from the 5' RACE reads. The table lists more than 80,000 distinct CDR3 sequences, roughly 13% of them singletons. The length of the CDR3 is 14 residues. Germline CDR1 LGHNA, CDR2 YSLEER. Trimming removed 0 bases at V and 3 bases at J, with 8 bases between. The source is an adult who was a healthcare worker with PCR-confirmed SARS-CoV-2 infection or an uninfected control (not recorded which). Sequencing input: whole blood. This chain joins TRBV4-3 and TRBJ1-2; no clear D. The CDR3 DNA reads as TGCGCCAGCAGCCAAGATTTAGGGTACTATGGCTACACCTTC. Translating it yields CASSQDLGYYGYTF.